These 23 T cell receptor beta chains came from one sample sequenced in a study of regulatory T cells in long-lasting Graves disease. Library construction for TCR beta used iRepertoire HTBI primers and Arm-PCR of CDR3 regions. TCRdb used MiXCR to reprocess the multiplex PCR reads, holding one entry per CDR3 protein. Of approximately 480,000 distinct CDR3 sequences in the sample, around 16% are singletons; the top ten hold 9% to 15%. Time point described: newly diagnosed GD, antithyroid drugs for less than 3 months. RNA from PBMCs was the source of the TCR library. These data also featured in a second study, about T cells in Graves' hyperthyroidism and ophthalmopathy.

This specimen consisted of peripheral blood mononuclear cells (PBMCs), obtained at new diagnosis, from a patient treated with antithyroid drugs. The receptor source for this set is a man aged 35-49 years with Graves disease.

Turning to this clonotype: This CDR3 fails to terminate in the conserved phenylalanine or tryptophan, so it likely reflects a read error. In nucleotides, the CDR3 is TGTGCCACCAGCAGAGGTGGGGCTCAGAACACTGAAGCTTTCTCT. Translation: CATSRGGAQNTEAFS. V gene TRBV15 combines with J gene TRBJ1-1, with D maybe TRBD1 (5 bases). The ends were cut back, 1 base at V and 1 base at J, with 10 bases in the middle. Per germline, CDR1 LNHNV and CDR2 YYDKDF (reference sequence). CDR3 length: 15 amino acids.

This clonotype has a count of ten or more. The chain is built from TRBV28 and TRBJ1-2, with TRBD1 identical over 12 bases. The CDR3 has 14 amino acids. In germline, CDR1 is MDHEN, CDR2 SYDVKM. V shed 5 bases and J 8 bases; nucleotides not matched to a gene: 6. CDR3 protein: CASSVGTGGRGYTF. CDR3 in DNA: TGTGCCAGCAGTGTCGGGACAGGGGGCAGGGGCTACACCTTC.

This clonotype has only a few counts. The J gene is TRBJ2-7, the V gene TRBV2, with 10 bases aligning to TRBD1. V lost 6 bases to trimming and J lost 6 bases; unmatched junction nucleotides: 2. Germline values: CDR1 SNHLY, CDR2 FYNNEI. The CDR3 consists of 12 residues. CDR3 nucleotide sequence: TGTGCCAGCAGAGGGGACAGGGGCGAGCAGTACTTC. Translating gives CASRGDRGEQYF.

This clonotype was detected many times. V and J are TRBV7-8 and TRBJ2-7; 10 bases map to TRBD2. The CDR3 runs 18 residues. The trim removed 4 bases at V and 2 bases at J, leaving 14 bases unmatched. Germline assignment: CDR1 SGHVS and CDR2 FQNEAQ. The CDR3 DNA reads TGTGCCAGCAGCTCGAGAGGACTAGCGGCCCCAGGAGCCTACGAGCAGTACTTC. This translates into CASSSRGLAAPGAYEQYF.

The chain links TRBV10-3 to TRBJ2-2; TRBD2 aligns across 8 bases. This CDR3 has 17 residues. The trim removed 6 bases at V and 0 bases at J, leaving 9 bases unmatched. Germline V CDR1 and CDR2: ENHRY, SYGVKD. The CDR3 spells CAIRWVGSGTNTGELFF. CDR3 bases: TGTGCCATCAGATGGGTCGGTAGCGGGACGAACACCGGGGAGCTGTTTTTT.

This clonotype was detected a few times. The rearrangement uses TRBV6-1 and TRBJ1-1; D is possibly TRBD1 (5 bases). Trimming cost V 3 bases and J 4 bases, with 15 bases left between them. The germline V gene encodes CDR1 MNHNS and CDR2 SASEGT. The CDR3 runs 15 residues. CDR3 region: CASSDRGGRTTEAFF. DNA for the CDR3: TGTGCCAGCAGTGATCGGGGGGGTAGGACCACTGAAGCTTTCTTT.

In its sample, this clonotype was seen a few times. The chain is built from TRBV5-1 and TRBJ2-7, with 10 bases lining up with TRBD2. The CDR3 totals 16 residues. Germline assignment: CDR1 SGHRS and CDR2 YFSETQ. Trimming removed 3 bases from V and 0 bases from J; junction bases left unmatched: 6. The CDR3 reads CASSSTGTSVSYEQYF. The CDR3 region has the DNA TGCGCCAGCAGCTCAACCGGGACTAGCGTCTCCTACGAGCAGTACTTC.

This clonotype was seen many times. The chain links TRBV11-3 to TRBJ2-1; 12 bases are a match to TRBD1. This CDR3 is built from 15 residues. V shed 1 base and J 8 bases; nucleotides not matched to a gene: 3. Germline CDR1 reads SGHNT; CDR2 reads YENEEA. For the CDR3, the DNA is TGTGCCAGCAGCTTAGGGGACAGGGGGCGGGATGAGCAGTTCTTC. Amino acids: CASSLGDRGRDEQFF.

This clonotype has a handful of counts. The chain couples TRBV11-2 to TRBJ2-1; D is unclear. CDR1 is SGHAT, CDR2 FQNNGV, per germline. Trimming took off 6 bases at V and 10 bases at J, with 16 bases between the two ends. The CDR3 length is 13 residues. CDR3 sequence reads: CASRRDGAQEQFF. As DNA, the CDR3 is TGTGCCAGCAGACGTGACGGCGCCCAGGAGCAGTTCTTC. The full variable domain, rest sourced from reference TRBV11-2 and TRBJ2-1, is EAGVAQSPRYKIIEKRQSVAFWCNPISGHATLYWYQQILGQGPKLLIQFQNNGVVDDSQLPKDRFSAERLKGVDSTLKIQPAKLEDSAVYLCASRRDGAQEQFFGPGTRLTVL.

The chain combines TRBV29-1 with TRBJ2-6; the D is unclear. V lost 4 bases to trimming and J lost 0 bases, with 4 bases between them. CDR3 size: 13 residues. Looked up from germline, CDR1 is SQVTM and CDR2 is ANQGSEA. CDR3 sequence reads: CSVVPSGANVLTF. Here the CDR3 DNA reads TGCAGCGTTGTGCCCTCTGGGGCCAACGTCCTGACTTTC.

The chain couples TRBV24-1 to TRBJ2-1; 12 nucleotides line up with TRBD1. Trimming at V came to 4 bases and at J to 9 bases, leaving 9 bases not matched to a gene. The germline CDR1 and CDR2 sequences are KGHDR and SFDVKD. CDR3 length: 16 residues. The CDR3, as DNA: TGTGCCACCAGTGACCCGGGGGGACAGGGGGCCGGTGAGCAGTTCTTC. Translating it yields CATSDPGGQGAGEQFF.

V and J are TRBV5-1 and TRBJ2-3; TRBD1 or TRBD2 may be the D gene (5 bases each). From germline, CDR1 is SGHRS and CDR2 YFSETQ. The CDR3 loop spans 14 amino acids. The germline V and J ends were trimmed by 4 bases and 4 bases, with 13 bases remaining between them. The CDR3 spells CASSLGGEADTQYF. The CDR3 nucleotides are TGCGCCAGCAGCCTTGGGGGAGAGGCAGATACGCAGTATTTT.

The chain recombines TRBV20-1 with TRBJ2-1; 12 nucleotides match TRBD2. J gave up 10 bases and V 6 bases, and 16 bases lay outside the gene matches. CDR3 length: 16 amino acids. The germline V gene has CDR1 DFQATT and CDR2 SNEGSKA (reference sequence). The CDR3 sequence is CSANRLAGAYNEEQFF. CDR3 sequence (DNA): TGCAGTGCAAACAGACTAGCGGGAGCCTATAATGAAGAGCAGTTCTTC.

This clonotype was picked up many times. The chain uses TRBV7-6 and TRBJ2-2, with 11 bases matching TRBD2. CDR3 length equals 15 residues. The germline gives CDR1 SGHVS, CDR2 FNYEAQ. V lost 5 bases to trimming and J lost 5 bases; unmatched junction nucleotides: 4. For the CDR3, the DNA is TGTGCCAGCAGCCAGGGACTAGCGGATACCGGGGAGCTGTTTTTT. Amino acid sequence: CASSQGLADTGELFF.

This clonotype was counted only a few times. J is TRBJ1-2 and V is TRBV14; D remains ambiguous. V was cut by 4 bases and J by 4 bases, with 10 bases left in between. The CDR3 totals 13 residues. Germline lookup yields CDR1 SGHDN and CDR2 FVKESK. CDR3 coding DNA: TGTGCCAGCAGCCGCACGGCGTTCTATGGCTACACCTTC. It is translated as CASSRTAFYGYTF.

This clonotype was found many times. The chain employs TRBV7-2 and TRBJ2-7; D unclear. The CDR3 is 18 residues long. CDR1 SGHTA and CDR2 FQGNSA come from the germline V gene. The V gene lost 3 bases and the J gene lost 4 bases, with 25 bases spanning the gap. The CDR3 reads CASSFRPSSLGSQYEQYF. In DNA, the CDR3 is TGTGCCAGCAGCTTTCGGCCTAGTTCCCTTGGCTCCCAGTACGAGCAGTACTTC.

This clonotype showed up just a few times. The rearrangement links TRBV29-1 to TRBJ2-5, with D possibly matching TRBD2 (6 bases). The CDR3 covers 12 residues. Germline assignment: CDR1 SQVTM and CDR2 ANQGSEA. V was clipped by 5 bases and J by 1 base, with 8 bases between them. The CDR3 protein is CSVRGAQETQYF. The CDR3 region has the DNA TGCAGCGTTCGCGGGGCCCAAGAGACCCAGTACTTC.

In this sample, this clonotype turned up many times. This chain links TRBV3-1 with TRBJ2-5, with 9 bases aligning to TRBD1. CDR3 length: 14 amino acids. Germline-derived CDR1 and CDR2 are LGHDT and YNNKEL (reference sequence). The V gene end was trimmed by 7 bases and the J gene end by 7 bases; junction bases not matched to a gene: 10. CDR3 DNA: TGTGCCAGCACCGCCGGGACAGGGTTCGGGACCCAGTACTTC. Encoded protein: CASTAGTGFGTQYF.

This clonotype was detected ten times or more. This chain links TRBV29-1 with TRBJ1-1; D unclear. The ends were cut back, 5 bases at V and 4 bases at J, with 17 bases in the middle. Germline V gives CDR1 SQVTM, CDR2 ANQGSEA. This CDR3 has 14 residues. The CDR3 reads CSVRSEGAGTEAFF. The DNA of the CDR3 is TGCAGCGTTCGCTCGGAGGGCGCGGGCACTGAAGCTTTCTTT.

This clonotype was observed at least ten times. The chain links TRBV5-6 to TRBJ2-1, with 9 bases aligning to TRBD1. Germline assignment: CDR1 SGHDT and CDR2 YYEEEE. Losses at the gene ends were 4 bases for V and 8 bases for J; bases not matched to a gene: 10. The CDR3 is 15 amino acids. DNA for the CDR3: TGTGCCAGCAGCCCAACGGGACAGGGCACAGATGAGCAGTTCTTC. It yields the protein CASSPTGQGTDEQFF.

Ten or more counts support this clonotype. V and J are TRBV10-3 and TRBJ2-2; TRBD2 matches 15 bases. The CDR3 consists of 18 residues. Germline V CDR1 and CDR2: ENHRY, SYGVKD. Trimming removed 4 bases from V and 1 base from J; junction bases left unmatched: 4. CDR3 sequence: CAISGTSGRAVNTGELFF. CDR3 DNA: TGTGCCATCAGTGGGACTAGCGGGAGGGCCGTGAACACCGGGGAGCTGTTTTTT.

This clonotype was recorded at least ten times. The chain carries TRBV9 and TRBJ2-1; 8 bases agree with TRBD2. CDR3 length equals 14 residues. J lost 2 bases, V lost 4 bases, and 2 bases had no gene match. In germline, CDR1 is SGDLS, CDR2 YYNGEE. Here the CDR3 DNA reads TGTGCCAGCAGCTATAGCGGGGCCTACAATGAGCAGTTCTTC. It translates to CASSYSGAYNEQFF.

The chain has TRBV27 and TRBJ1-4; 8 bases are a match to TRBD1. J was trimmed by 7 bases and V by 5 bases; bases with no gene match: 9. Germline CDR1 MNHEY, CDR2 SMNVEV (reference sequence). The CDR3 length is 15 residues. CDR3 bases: TGTGCCAGCAGTGAAGGAGTCAGGGGGCCTGAAAAACTGTTTTTT. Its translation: CASSEGVRGPEKLFF.